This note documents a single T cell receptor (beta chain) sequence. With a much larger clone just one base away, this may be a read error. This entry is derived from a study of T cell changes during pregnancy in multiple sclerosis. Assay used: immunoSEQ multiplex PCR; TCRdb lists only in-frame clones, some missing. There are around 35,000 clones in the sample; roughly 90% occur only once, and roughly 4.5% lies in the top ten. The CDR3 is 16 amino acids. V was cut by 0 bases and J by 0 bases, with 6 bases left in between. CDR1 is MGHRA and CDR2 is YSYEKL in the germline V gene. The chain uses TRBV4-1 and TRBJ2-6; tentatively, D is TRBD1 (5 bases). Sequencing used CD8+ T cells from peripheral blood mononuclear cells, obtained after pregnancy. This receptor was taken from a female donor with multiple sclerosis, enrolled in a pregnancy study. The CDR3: CASSQDDSSGANVLTF. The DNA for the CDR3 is TGCGCCAGCAGCCAAGATGACAGCTCTGGGGCCAACGTCCTGACTTTC.